This T cell receptor beta chain was sequenced for a study of T cell responses to AZD1222 COVID-19 vaccine. General observations from the study: The sample set comprised mostly white British donors with more females, and clonal diversity was possibly underestimated. Nearly half of unique spike-specific TCRs reportedly avoided B.1.351 and B.1.1.7 mutated regions.

The sample holds one count of this clone. Its cognate antigen is unknown. The assay was immunoSEQ multiplex PCR, and TCRdb's table has in-frame clones only and misses some. The data show 180,000 or so clones, 85% to 95% seen once. Germline V CDR1 and CDR2: LNHDA, SQIVND (reference sequence). The V gene lost 11 bases and the J gene lost 4 bases, with 17 bases spanning the gap. The CDR3 is 13 residues long. The specimen was peripheral blood, collected 28 days after the second dose of the MenACWY control vaccine. The genes are TRBV19 and TRBJ1-1; D not resolved. The clonotype was recovered from an adult who received the MenACWY meningococcal vaccine as a control. The CDR3, as DNA: TGTGCCTGCGAGGAGGGTTCCGGCACTGAAGCTTTCTTT. Translating it yields CACEEGSGTEAFF. Filled out from reference TRBV19 and TRBJ1-1, the complete variable domain reads DGGITQSPKYLFRKEGQNVTLSCEQNLNHDAMYWYRQDPGQGLRLIYYSQIVNDFQKGDIAEGYSVSREKKESFPLTVTSAQKNPTAFYLCACEEGSGTEAFFGQGTRLTVV.